One sample yielded the 19 T cell receptor beta chains listed below, sequenced in a study of cytomegalovirus exposure and HLA in healthy donors. Use of 60 Vbeta and 13 Jbeta primers characterized the PCR. Libraries were prepared by immunoSEQ multiplex PCR; TCRdb keeps only in-frame clonotypes and omits some of them. The clone table shows 200,000 to 250,000 clones, with the ten largest holding less than 1%. Sequencing input: PBMCs. The receptors derive from a woman in her 30s in good health and CMV-seropositive.

V usage is TRBV4-3 and J usage is TRBJ2-5; D is unclear. The CDR3 contains 13 residues. Per germline, CDR1 LGHNA and CDR2 YSLEER. V lost 1 base to trimming and J lost 4 bases, with 7 bases between them. The DNA of the CDR3 is TGCGCCAGCAGCCAAGGCGAGCTAGAGACCCAGTACTTC. Translated, it gives CASSQGELETQYF.

The chain couples TRBV21-1 to TRBJ2-3; TRBD1, the table's D call, lacks a check against the DNA. TRBV21-1 is a recognized pseudogene. The CDR3 contains 22 residues. Written as DNA, the CDR3 is TGTGCCAGCAGCAAAGATTTGAGACCCCCAGTATTGGGGGCCTTGCGCACAGATACGCAGTATTTT. Its protein is CASSKDLRPPVLGALRTDTQYF.

This rearrangement joins TRBV7-8 to TRBJ2-2; TRBD1 matches 9 bases. Germline lookup yields CDR1 SGHVS and CDR2 FQNEAQ. The CDR3 loop spans 16 amino acids. With V trimmed by 6 bases and J by 6 bases, 11 bases remained unmatched. The CDR3 spells CASSFRTGVRAGELFF. The CDR3, as DNA: TGTGCCAGCAGTTTTCGGACAGGGGTTCGGGCCGGGGAGCTGTTTTTT.

V is TRBV10-3 and J is TRBJ1-1, with D maybe TRBD1 (6 bases). The V and J ends lost 11 bases and 5 bases respectively, with 12 bases between them. This CDR3 comprises 11 residues. The V gene's germline CDR1 is ENHRY and CDR2 SYGVKD. CDR3 loop: CAVQRGTEAFF. For the CDR3, the DNA is TGTGCCGTCCAGAGGGGGACTGAAGCTTTCTTT.

The chain links TRBV7-9 to TRBJ2-7; 11 nucleotides align to TRBD1. The V gene end was trimmed by 4 bases and the J gene end by 7 bases; junction bases not matched to a gene: 6. Looked up from germline, CDR1 is SEHNR and CDR2 is FQNEAQ (reference sequence). This CDR3 comprises 14 residues. CDR3 DNA sequence: TGTGCCAGCAGCTCAGGGACAGGGGGAAAAGAGCAGTACTTC. This translates into CASSSGTGGKEQYF.

The chain has TRBV28 and TRBJ1-5; D is perhaps TRBD1 (6 bases). Germline V gene sequence: CDR1 MDHEN, CDR2 SYDVKM. This CDR3 region has 16 residues. V was clipped by 8 bases and J by 0 bases, with 17 bases between them. The DNA for the CDR3 is TGTGCCAGCGGCCCAGGACAGCTTTATAGCAATCAGCCCCAGCATTTT. Protein: CASGPGQLYSNQPQHF.

This chain connects TRBV18 to TRBJ2-6, with 9 nucleotides matching TRBD1. Germline CDR1 KGHSH, CDR2 LQKENI. The CDR3 is made up of 17 amino acids. The V gene end was trimmed by 5 bases and the J gene end by 0 bases; junction bases not matched to a gene: 5. The CDR3: CASSFGQGSSGANVLTF. The DNA of the CDR3 is TGTGCCAGCTCATTTGGACAGGGGAGCTCTGGGGCCAACGTCCTGACTTTC.

The chain is built from TRBV27 and TRBJ1-2, with 7 positions matching TRBD1. The CDR3 runs to 16 residues. Germline V gene sequence: CDR1 MNHEY, CDR2 SMNVEV (reference sequence). Trimming at V came to 4 bases and at J to 4 bases, leaving 12 bases not matched to a gene. The CDR3 sequence: CASSSVMGQLLYGYTF. The DNA for the CDR3 is TGTGCCAGCAGTTCCGTCATGGGACAGCTTCTCTATGGCTACACCTTC.

The V call is TRBV18, the J call TRBJ1-2, with 7 bases matching TRBD1. CDR1 KGHSH and CDR2 LQKENI come from the germline V gene. The V and J ends lost 6 bases and 2 bases, in that order; junction bases with no gene match: 9. The CDR3 sequence is 15 residues long. CDR3: CASSREGDSNYGYTF. CDR3 in DNA: TGTGCCAGCTCTCGAGAGGGGGACAGCAACTATGGCTACACCTTC. The full variable domain, with the rest looked up from reference TRBV18 and TRBJ1-2, is NAGVMQNPRHLVRRRGQEARLRCSPMKGHSHVYWYRQLPEEGLKFMVYLQKENIIDESGMPKERFSAEFPKEGPSILRIQQVVRGDSAAYFCASSREGDSNYGYTFGSGTRLTVV.

This chain uses TRBV10-3 with TRBJ1-1; D unresolved. CDR1 is ENHRY and CDR2 is SYGVKD in the germline V gene. The CDR3 sequence is 14 residues long. Trimming left V 4 bases short and J 3 bases short, with 12 bases between. In DNA form, the CDR3 reads TGTGCCATCAGTGTTGGGCGCTTGGACACTGAAGCTTTCTTT. It translates to CAISVGRLDTEAFF.

V usage is TRBV6-6 and J usage is TRBJ2-5; the match to TRBD2 covers 7 bases. J was trimmed by 1 base and V by 7 bases; bases with no gene match: 12. Germline V gives CDR1 MNHNY, CDR2 SVGAGI (reference sequence). The CDR3 runs 16 residues. The CDR3 loop reads CASNQPSGDSQETQYF. The DNA of the CDR3 is TGTGCCAGCAACCAACCCAGCGGGGATAGCCAAGAGACCCAGTACTTC.

The V and J genes are TRBV21-1 and TRBJ2-3; the table's D call, TRBD1, has no DNA check behind it. TRBV21-1 is deemed a pseudogene. This CDR3 is 16 amino acids long. The CDR3 DNA reads TGTGCCAGCAGCAAAGCGGGCACCCTTCAGTTGGATACGCAGTATTTT. It translates to CASSKAGTLQLDTQYF.

V and J are TRBV19 and TRBJ2-7; TRBD2 agrees at 13 bases. Trimming took 5 bases from V and 0 from J; bases not matched to a gene: 13. This CDR3 region has 19 residues. Per the germline V gene, CDR1 is LNHDA and CDR2 is SQIVND (reference sequence). CDR3 residues: CASSGRLAGGSLRSYEQYF. The CDR3 region has the DNA TGTGCCAGTAGTGGACGACTAGCGGGGGGTTCTTTACGCTCCTACGAGCAGTACTTC.

The chain couples TRBV11-2 to TRBJ1-2, with D perhaps matching TRBD1 (5 bases). The CDR3 consists of 14 residues. Trimming removed 5 bases at V and 4 bases at J, with 14 bases between. Germline-derived CDR1 and CDR2 are SGHAT and FQNNGV. CDR3: CASSPTGQFYGYTF. Written as DNA, the CDR3 is TGTGCCAGCAGCCCCACTGGACAATTCTATGGCTACACCTTC.

V and J are TRBV7-9 and TRBJ1-2; D may be TRBD1 (6 bases). Looked up from germline, CDR1 is SEHNR and CDR2 is FQNEAQ (reference sequence). The V and J ends lost 5 bases and 0 bases respectively, with 19 bases between them. The CDR3 extends over 17 amino acids. CDR3 bases: TGTGCCAGCAGCATTCCTTTAACGACAGGCCCTAACTATGGCTACACCTTC. Amino acid sequence: CASSIPLTTGPNYGYTF.

The chain is built from TRBV28 and TRBJ2-7, with D maybe TRBD1 (6 bases). V lost 5 bases to trimming and J lost 1 base, with 18 bases between them. The CDR3 consists of 16 residues. CDR1 is MDHEN, CDR2 SYDVKM, per germline. Written as DNA, the CDR3 is TGTGCCAGCAGTACAAATGATAGGACAGTTTCCTACGAGCAGTACTTC. It codes for CASSTNDRTVSYEQYF.

The CDR3 region has the DNA TGTGCCAGCAGTGAAGTAACAGGCTCTAGCTACACCTTC. This codes for CASSEVTGSSYTF. The rearrangement joins TRBV6-1 to TRBJ1-2; D perhaps matches TRBD1 (5 bases). Deletions cut 1 base from V and 9 bases from J, with 12 bases between. Germline V CDR1 and CDR2: MNHNS, SASEGT. CDR3 length: 13 amino acids.

This chain joins TRBV7-9 and TRBJ2-3; 7 nucleotides match TRBD2. There are 15 residues in the CDR3. The germline V gene has CDR1 SEHNR and CDR2 FQNEAQ (reference sequence). The V gene end was trimmed by 4 bases and the J gene end by 7 bases; junction bases not matched to a gene: 11. CDR3 sequence (DNA): TGTGCCAGCAGCTCCGGGCCATGGAGCGGGAATACGCAGTATTTT. This codes for CASSSGPWSGNTQYF.

This chain connects TRBV5-4 to TRBJ2-3; no definite D call. This CDR3 has 15 residues. CDR1 and CDR2 from the germline V gene are SGHNT and YYREEE (reference sequence). V was cut by 0 bases and J by 1 base, with 9 bases left in between. CDR3 protein: CASSLDLEGTDTQYF. The CDR3 bases are TGTGCCAGCAGCTTGGACCTAGAAGGCACAGATACGCAGTATTTT.